This TCR beta chain was captured by sequencing in a study of T-cell memory formation after mild COVID-19 (dated by TCRdb to 2020 to 2023). Background for the entire study: Most TCR sequence clusters were specific to one of the two donors. Longitudinal TCRalpha and TCRbeta repertoire sequencing tracked T-cell clones expanding and contracting after mild COVID-19 in a couple of donors. The cohort was made up of two young adult volunteers, one female and one male, who were previously healthy. Study-level results and caveats: Contracting CD4+ clones were found mainly in CM and EM memory subsets, while CD8+ clones were enriched in EMRA. Some responding clones were detected in pre-infection memory, which suggested that pre-existing cross-reactive memory T cells had joined the SARS-CoV-2 response. The study included only a couple of mild cases, and larger cohorts that include severe cases with pre-infection samples were judged to be necessary. SARS-CoV-2 specificity was not confirmed for the second-wave clones peaking on day 37. Balanced CD4/CD8 phenotypes were observed for clones contracting from day 15 to 85, whereas a bias towards CD4+ was observed for a second wave of clones expanding from day 15 to 37.

This clonotype was seen a few times. Its specific antigen is unknown. No base-level quality is on record; no much larger clone is a single base apart. There are 16 amino acids in the CDR3, from cysteine to phenylalanine inclusive. Just CDR3 DNA is preserved here, 48 bases in frame from base 1. V is pruned by 5 bases and J by 4 bases, leaving 13 bases of the junction without a gene match. The CDR1 and CDR2 encoded by the germline V gene (reference sequence) are MNHEY and SMNVEV. Ficoll-Paque density gradient centrifugation was used to isolate PBMCs. The sequencer listed for this sample is Illumina NovaSeq 6000. TCRalpha and TCRbeta cDNA libraries were built by 5'RACE with constant-segment primers, adding sample barcodes and unique molecular identifiers. RNA was extracted from every sample with Trizol reagent. Library amplification was performed in two PCR steps, and a second sample barcode and Illumina TruSeq adapters were introduced in the second step. Libraries were sequenced on an Illumina NovaSeq with 2 x 150 bp paired-end reads. The study's processing was this. The reads were demultiplexed and collapsed into UMI-guided consensus sequences using migec v1.2.7. Using mixcr v2.1.11, UMI consensuses were aligned to TRA and TRB V and J templates and then assembled into clonotypes. A clonotype was counted as expanded or contracted only when both edgeR and NoisET called the clonotype significant, with the noise models trained on biological replicates. For edgeR calls, the thresholds were a false discovery rate-adjusted p below 0.01 and a log2 fold-change of 1. PCA with hierarchical clustering of max-normalized trajectories of the 1000 most abundant clonotypes was used as exploratory dynamics analysis. Separately sequenced CD4+ and CD8+ repertoires were used to assign a CD4 or CD8 phenotype to each responding clone. TCRdb reprocessed the public reads (quality trimming at Q25 with fastp, clone calling with MiXCR) and kept in-frame beta chains. Each CDR3 protein appears once, grouped with its most common genes and DNA. TCRdb's processing, not the study's, gives the V and J calls here. The sample table contains hundreds of thousands of distinct CDR3 sequences; only one count was recorded for roughly 17% of them. The ten top clones hold roughly 7.8% of the sample.

This chain joins TRBV27 to TRBJ2-7; TRBD2 agrees with 8 junctional bases. The sequenced sample consisted of PBMCs or a T cell subset sorted from them (not recorded which). This sequence originates from an adult woman who had mild COVID-19 (a few samples of this study predate the infection). The sample titles of this study are shuffled in the database, so cell type and time point are left out; the donor was told from shared clones. The CDR3 protein is CASSERSGSQSYEQYF. Here is the DNA: TGTGCCAGCAGTGAACGGAGCGGGAGTCAATCATACGAGCAGTACTTC.